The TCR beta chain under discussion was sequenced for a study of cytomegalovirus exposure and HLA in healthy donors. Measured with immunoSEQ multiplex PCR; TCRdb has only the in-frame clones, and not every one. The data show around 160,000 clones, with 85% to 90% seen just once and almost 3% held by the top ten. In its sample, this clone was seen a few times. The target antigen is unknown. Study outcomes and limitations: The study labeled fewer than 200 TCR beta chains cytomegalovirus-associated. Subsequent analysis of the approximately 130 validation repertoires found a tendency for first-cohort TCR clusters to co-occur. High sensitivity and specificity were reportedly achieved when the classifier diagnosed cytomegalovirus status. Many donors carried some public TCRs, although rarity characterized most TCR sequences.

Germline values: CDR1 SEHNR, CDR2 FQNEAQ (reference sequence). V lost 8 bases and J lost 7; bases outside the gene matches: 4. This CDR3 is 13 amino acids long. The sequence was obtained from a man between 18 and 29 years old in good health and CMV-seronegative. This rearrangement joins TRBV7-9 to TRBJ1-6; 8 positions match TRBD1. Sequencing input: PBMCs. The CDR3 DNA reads TGTGCCAGCGAGGACAGGGAGAATTCACCCCTCCACTTT. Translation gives CASEDRENSPLHF.